The present T cell receptor (beta chain) was sequenced within a study of CD4 T cells in relation to SARS-CoV-2 and coronaviruses (dated by TCRdb to about 2021). Notes on the research overall: In the ViraFEST assay, PBMCs were grown with antigen for nine to eleven days, and TCR beta CDR3s were then sequenced to identify antigen-specific clonal expansions. The Adaptive Biotechnologies TCR-sequencing kit was used to sequence samples from three pre-COVID donors and the naive versus memory experiments, while other data came from Illumina-based sequencing. Shared crossreactive spike epitopes were mapped to their HLA restriction using patient-derived lymphoblastoid cell lines. A different, Illumina-based TCR-beta assay was used to sequence expansion assays from other donors in the study. An HIV-1 Nef peptide pool or a culture without peptide was used as the negative reference condition. The study assessed, at the TCR clonotype level, memory CD4+ T cell crossreactivity between SARS-CoV-2 and common cold coronavirus spike proteins. Findings and caveats that apply to the study as a whole: Compared with monoreactive clones, crossreactive clones had significantly weaker SARS-CoV-2-driven expansion, a result consistent with antigenic imprinting. Because the crossreactivity analysis focused on spike protein, crossreactivity against other viral proteins was not assessed. Small numbers of patients and of tested TCRs limited the study. No donor contributed both pre-pandemic and post-infection samples, which limited tracing the source of pre-existing responses. Approximately 61% of donors had memory CD4+ clonotypes that crossrecognized SARS-CoV-2 and at least one common cold coronavirus spike.

Notes on this clone: Its recognized antigen is unknown. Per-nucleotide qualities are absent, and no much larger clonotype sits a single base away.

CD4+ T cells from unexposed donors were collected before the COVID-19 pandemic (2011-2018). Following 10 days of culture, the EasySep CD4+ T cell isolation kit was used to isolate CD4+ T cells. As cell numbers permitted, CD4+ T cells from unexposed donors were tested for reactivity to SARS-CoV-2 S and N and to four common cold coronavirus spike pools. PBMCs were cultured at a few million per well in IMDM supplemented with around 5% human AB serum and 10 IU/ml IL-2. Half of the culture medium was replaced with fresh IL-2-containing medium on days 3 and 7. In general, triplicate replicate wells were used for every peptide culture condition. The leukapheresis product used for the unexposed donors was purchased from a commercial source. PBMCs were isolated from leukapheresis product or whole blood by Ficoll-Paque PLUS gradient centrifugation. PBMCs were either cryopreserved at -140°C or used fresh in the expansion assay. The QIAamp Micro DNA Kit was used to extract genomic DNA from the CD4+ T cells.

The library was built by means of the immunoSEQ multiplex PCR assay. Per the source publication's procedure: During preprocessing, nonproductive sequences were discarded, as were any CDR3s that did not begin with C, did not end with F or W, or were shorter than 7 amino acids. The MANAFEST web app identified antigen-specific clonotypes based on expansion compared with the reference and other culture wells. A clone was considered positive if the clone showed significant expansion compared with the reference culture in 2 of 3 replicate wells at an FDR below 0.05. For a clone to be considered positive, significant expansion relative to all other tandem wells and an odds ratio above 5 were also required. CDR3 homology was measured as pairwise Levenshtein distance, computed with the stringdist R package after trimming three terminal residues from each end. In TCRdb, the immuneACCESS table is reduced to in-frame sequences with V and J assigned. These tables do not hold every clone; where another copy was compared, an unresolved V gene accounts for under half, and the others remain unexplained. From that table come the V and J calls and clone size; the DNA was used to work out D and trimming. In this sample the table shows 25,000 or so clones, roughly four fifths of which occur a single time. 10% of the sample comes from the top ten.

The CDR3, from cysteine to phenylalanine, totals 15 residues. The retained sequence is limited to the CDR3, 45 bases, with the frame set at the first base. V loses 4 bases of germline sequence and J loses 7 bases, and the interval between the two ends is 19 bases. CDR1 SNHLY and CDR2 FYNNEI are derived from the germline V gene. The sequencing input was CD4+ T cells from PBMCs, cultured in vitro. In this chain, TRBV2 is recombined with TRBJ1-2; there is no confident call for the D gene. The TCR comes from a human donor in good health. The CDR3 here reads CASSVIQQRALGYTF. In nucleotide form, the sequence is TGTGCCAGCAGTGTAATCCAACAGAGGGCGCTTGGCTACACCTTC.